The 3 T cell receptor beta chains below were found in one sample sequenced in a study of metastatic and nonmetastatic thyroid tumors. TCRdb re-processed the PCR reads through MiXCR. Among more than 10,000 clones listed, under 30% were seen once. Among the patients, none had received any treatment before thyroid surgery. Material for sequencing was tumor tissue. These receptors came from a female donor with papillary thyroid cancer or a benign thyroid nodule (not recorded which). Some clones in this sample may be carry-over from other donors' samples.

The chain links TRBV5-1 to TRBJ2-1; 7 bases are a match to TRBD2. The CDR3 totals 17 residues. CDR1 and CDR2 from the germline V gene are SGHRS and YFSETQ. V lost 5 bases, J lost 6 bases, and 17 bases stayed unmatched. This CDR3 reads CASSWTPRGGRGNEQFF. The CDR3 DNA reads as TGCGCCAGCAGTTGGACGCCCCGCGGGGGAAGGGGCAATGAGCAGTTCTTC.

This clone came up a few times. CDR3 DNA: TGTGCCAGCAGTTTAGTTTCCTACGAGCAGTACTTC. Translated, it gives CASSLVSYEQYF. The chain combines TRBV12-3 or TRBV12-4 with TRBJ2-7; no reliable D call. Trimming took 1 base from V and 1 from J, leaving 2 bases between them. CDR3 size: 12 residues.

In its sample, this clone was seen a few times. The junction does not match germline at one end; this may be a read error. The V call is TRBV25-1, the J call TRBJ1-2; TRBD1 agrees at 9 bases. The CDR3 is 15 amino acids. CDR1 and CDR2 from the germline V gene are MGHDK and SYGVNS. The CDR3 DNA is TGTGCCAGCAGTGCCCGACAGGGGGATAGGTATGGATACACCTTC. Its protein product is CASSARQGDRYGYTF.